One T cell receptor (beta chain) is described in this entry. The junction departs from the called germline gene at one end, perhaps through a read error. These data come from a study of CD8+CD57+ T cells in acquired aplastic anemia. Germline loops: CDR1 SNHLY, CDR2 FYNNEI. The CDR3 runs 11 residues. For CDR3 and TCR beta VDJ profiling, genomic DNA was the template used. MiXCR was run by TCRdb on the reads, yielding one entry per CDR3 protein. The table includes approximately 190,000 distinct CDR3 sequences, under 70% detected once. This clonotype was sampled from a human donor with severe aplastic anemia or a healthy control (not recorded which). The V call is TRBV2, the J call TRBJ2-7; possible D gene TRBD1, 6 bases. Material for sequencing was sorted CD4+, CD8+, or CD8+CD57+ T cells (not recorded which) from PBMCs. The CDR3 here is CASRVNTGFCF. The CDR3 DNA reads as TGTGCCAGCAGGGTAAACACAGGGTTTTGCTTC. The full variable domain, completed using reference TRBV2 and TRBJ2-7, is EPEVTQTPSHQVTQMGQEVILRCVPISNHLYFYWYRQILGQKVEFLVSFYNNEISEKSEIFDDQFSVERPDGSNFTLKIRSTKLEDSAMYFCASRVNTGFCFGPGTRLTVT.